One TCR beta chain is described in this entry. Antigen specificity is unknown. This specimen comes from a study of T cell responses to AZD1222 COVID-19 vaccine. Analysis merged second doses at about 4 or about 12 weeks. Germline V gene lookup returns CDR1 MNHEY and CDR2 SMNVEV (reference sequence). The CDR3 is 10 amino acids. Trimming took off 8 bases at V and 4 bases at J, with 3 bases between the two ends. The protocol was immunoSEQ multiplex PCR, while the TCRdb copy is restricted to in-frame clones and leaves out a portion. This sample has some 180,000 clones, with around 94% found just once. Study-level results: No day 14 peak samples; only post-peak repertoires were characterized. Reportedly, nearly half of unique spike TCRs recognized epitopes outside B.1.351/B.1.1.7 mutations.

V is TRBV27 and J is TRBJ2-1, with D uncertain. The sample here was peripheral blood, taken 28 days after the second AZD1222 dose. This receptor was taken from an adult who received the AZD1222 COVID-19 vaccine. Here the CDR3 reads CASGYNEQFF. The CDR3 DNA reads as TGTGCCAGCGGGTACAATGAGCAGTTCTTC.